This T cell receptor (beta chain) was sequenced in a study of T-cell memory formation after mild COVID-19. Trimming cost V 4 bases and J 3 bases, with 16 bases left between them. From germline, CDR1 is SGHKS and CDR2 YYEKEE (reference sequence). The CDR3 extends over 16 amino acids. TCRdb re-derived calls from the 5' RACE reads in MiXCR, one entry per CDR3 protein. The sample carries approximately 170,000 distinct CDR3 sequences, about an eighth recorded once. In its sample, this clonotype was seen a few times. The receptor was isolated from a man aged 18 to 29 who had mild COVID-19 (a few samples of this study predate the infection). Cell type and time point are not known. Sequencing was carried out using PBMCs or a T cell subset sorted from them (not recorded which). V usage is TRBV5-5 and J usage is TRBJ1-4, with D uncertain. CDR3 DNA: TGTGCCAGCAGCCACGACCCTCGATCGGCTAATGAAAAACTGTTTTTT. As protein: CASSHDPRSANEKLFF.